Given below is one T cell receptor beta chain in context. No cognate antigen has been identified for it. No per-base quality is available; no much larger clone lies one base away. The data derive from a study of T cell changes during pregnancy in multiple sclerosis (dated by TCRdb to the late 2010s). Background on the whole study: The study examined how the T cell repertoire changed over the course of pregnancy in women with multiple sclerosis.

The CDR1 and CDR2 encoded by the germline V gene are MDHEN and SYDVKM. Germline trimming: 6 bases from V, 0 bases from J; junction bases outside gene matches: 5. The cysteine opens and the phenylalanine closes a CDR3 of 16 amino acids. Just the 48-base CDR3 DNA is kept, in frame starting at base 1. Libraries were made using the immunoSEQ multiplex PCR assay. TCRdb retrieved this table from immuneACCESS and kept in-frame rearrangements only. Not all clones are present; in checked studies, unresolved V genes account for under half, and no reason is known for the remainder. Here the sample has roughly 40,000 clones; approximately 94% occur a single time. The ten largest clones add up to 1.5% to 2% of the sample.

The source is a female donor with multiple sclerosis, enrolled in a pregnancy study. The chain is assembled from TRBV28 and TRBJ2-6, with 7 bases matching TRBD2. The input for sequencing was peripheral blood, taken in the third trimester of pregnancy. The DNA sequence follows: TGTGCCAGCAGCCCGGGGGGAGTCTCTGGGGCCAACGTCCTGACTTTC. Translated, it gives CASSPGGVSGANVLTF.